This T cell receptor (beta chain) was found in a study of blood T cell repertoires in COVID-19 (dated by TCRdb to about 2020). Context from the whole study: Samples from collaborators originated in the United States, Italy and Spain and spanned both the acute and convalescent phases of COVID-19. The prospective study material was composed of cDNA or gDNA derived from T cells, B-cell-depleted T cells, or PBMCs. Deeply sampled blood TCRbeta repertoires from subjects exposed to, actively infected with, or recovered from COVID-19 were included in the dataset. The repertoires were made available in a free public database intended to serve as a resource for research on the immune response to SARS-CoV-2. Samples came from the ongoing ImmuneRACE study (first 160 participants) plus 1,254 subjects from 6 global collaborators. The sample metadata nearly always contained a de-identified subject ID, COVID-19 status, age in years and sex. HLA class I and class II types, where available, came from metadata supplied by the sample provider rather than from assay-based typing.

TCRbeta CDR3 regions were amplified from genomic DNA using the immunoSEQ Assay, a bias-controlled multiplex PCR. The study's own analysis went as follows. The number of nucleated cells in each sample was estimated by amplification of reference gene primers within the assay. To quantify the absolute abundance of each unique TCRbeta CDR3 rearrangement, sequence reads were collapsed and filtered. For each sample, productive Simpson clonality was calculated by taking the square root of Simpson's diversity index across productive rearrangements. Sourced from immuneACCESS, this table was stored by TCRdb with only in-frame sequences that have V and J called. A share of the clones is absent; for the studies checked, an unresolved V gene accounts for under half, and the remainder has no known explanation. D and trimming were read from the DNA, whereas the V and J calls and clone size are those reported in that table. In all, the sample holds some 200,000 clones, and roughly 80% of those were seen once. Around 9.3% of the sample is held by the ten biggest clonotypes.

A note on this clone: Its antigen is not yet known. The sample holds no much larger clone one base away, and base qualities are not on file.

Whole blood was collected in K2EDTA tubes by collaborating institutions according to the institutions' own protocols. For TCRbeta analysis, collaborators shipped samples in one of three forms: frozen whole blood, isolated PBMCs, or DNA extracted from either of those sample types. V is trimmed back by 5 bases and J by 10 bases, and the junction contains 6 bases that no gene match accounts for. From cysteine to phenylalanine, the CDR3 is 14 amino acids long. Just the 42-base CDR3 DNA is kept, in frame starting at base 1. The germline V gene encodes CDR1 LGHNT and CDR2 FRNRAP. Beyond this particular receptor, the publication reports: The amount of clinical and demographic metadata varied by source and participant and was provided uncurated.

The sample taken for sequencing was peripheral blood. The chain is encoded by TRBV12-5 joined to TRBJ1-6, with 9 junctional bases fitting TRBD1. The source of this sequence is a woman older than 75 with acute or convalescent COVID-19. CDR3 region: CASGPGTGPSPLHF. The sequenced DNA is TGTGCTAGTGGTCCCGGGACAGGGCCATCACCCCTCCACTTT.